The text below deals with one T cell receptor beta chain. Repertoires were generated with immunoSEQ multiplex PCR, while TCRdb's copy carries only in-frame clones and drops some. The table has over 100,000 clones, about 85% seen once. V shed 1 base and J shed 2 bases, with 15 bases lying between them. Germline V gene lookup returns CDR1 LGHDT and CDR2 YNNKEL (reference sequence). CDR3 size: 16 residues. These data belong to a study of blood T cell repertoires in COVID-19. The sequenced material came from peripheral blood. The genes are TRBV3-1 (or the pseudogene TRBV3-2) and TRBJ2-7, with D possibly TRBD2 on 6 matching bases. This receptor was taken from a man older than 75 with acute or convalescent COVID-19. CDR3: CASSQGVLATAYEQYF. The CDR3, as DNA: TGTGCCAGCAGCCAAGGGGTTCTAGCGACCGCCTACGAGCAGTACTTC.